This T cell receptor (beta chain) originates from a study of blood T cell repertoires in COVID-19. Study-level information: Samples taken during acute and convalescent COVID-19 were collected in the United States, Italy and Spain.

There are 14 residues in the CDR3. V gave up 3 bases and J gave up 4 bases, with 12 bases separating them. Germline V lookup: CDR1 MDHEN, CDR2 SYDVKM. Authors' data handling: Researchers report that nucleated cell counts were estimated from reference gene primer amplification. TCRdb's copy holds only in-frame clones and misses some; the assay was immunoSEQ multiplex PCR. V, J and clone size reflect that table, while D and trimming were determined from the DNA. This table has over 50,000 clones, about three quarters appearing once. This clonotype was sampled from a man older than 75 with acute or convalescent COVID-19. The chain recombines TRBV28 with TRBJ1-2; D ambiguous. Sequenced material: peripheral blood. CDR3 nucleotides: TGTGCCAGCAGTTTGGTCGGACTCTCCTATGGCTACACCTTC. Amino acids: CASSLVGLSYGYTF.